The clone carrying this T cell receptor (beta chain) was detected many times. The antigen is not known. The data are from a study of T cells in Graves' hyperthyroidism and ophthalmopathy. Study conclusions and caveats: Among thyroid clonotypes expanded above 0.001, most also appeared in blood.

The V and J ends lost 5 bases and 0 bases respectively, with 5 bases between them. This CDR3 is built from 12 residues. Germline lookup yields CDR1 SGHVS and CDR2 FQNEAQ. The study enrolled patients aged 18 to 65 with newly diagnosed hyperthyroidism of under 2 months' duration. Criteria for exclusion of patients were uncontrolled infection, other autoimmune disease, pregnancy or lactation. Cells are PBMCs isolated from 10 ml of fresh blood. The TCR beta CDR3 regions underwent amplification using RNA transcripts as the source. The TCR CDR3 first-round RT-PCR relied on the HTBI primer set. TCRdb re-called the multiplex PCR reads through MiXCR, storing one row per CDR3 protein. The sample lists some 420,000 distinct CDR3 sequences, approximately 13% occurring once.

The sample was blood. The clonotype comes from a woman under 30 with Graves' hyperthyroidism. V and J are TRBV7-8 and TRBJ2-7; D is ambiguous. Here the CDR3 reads CASSLNSYEQYF. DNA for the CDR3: TGTGCCAGCAGCCTCAACTCCTACGAGCAGTACTTC.